This is a list of T cell receptor beta chains from one sample in a study of tumor-infiltrating lymphocytes in localized non-small cell lung cancer. TCRdb's table, derived via immunoSEQ multiplex PCR, lists solely in-frame clones and lacks some. The table records around 13,000 clones, around 72% of them present only once. Sequencing was carried out using uninvolved lung tissue not adjacent to the tumor. These receptors were collected from a human donor with non-small cell lung cancer. Each CDR3 is given with its conserved first and last residue. D genes are given only for firm matches. Only part of the rows carry a size: once, few, many, or a class if the clone is expanded.

>TRBJ2-2|17|TRBD2|once|TRBV2
TGTGCCAGCAGTGCTCGCGGGAGTAGTCTTGGCACCGGGGAGCTGTTTTTT
CASSARGSSLGTGELFF
>TRBJ2-2|14|-|-|TRBV5-4
TGTGCCAGCAGCTTCGGGCGGGAATCCGGGGAGCTGTTTTTT
CASSFGRESGELFF
>TRBJ1-1|11|-|-|TRBV2
TGTGCCAGCAGCGCACAGGGAAAAGCTTTCTTT
CASSAQGKAFF
>TRBJ2-7|14|-|-|TRBV7-8
TGTGCCAGCAGCTTAGGGGACCCAACTAACGAGCAGTACTTC
CASSLGDPTNEQYF
>TRBJ1-6|15|-|few|TRBV11-2
TGTGCCAGCAGCTTAGCCGGGCCATTTAATTCACCCCTCCACTTT
CASSLAGPFNSPLHF
>TRBJ2-7|12|TRBD1|-|TRBV29-1
TGCAGCGTATCGACAGGGGACCACGAGCAGTACTTC
CSVSTGDHEQYF
>TRBJ2-3|16|-|-|TRBV6-4
TGTGCCAGCAGTGAGGGAACGTTCCGCGCCACCGAGAAGCAGTATTTT
CASSEGTFRATEKQYF
>TRBJ1-2|15|-|-|TRBV2
TGTGCCAGCATCCGTAGGGGCCCCAGTAACTATGGCTACACCTTC
CASIRRGPSNYGYTF
>TRBJ1-2|15|TRBD1|few|TRBV2
TGTGCCAGCAGGGCCTCAGGGGGTGCTAACTATGGCTACACCTTC
CASRASGGANYGYTF
>TRBJ2-5|15|TRBD2|-|TRBV5-1
TGCGCCAGCAGCTTGGGTCTAGCGGCAATGGAGACCCAGTACTTC
CASSLGLAAMETQYF
>TRBJ1-1|14|TRBD1|-|TRBV28
TGTGCCAGCTGGACACAGGGGGGCGTCACTGAAGCTTTCTTT
CASWTQGGVTEAFF
>TRBJ1-2|14|-|-|TRBV19
TGTGCCACTACCTTTCGGGTCTCCGGCTATGGCTACACCTTC
CATTFRVSGYGYTF
>TRBJ2-7|14|-|-|TRBV4-3
TGCGCCAGCAGCCAAGACACTGCTACCTACGAGCAGTACTTC
CASSQDTATYEQYF
>TRBJ1-3|14|-|-|TRBV28
TGTGCCAGCAGCCTCAATGAGGCTGGAAACACCATATATTTT
CASSLNEAGNTIYF
>TRBJ1-1|14|-|-|TRBV10-2
TGCGCCAGCAGTGAGGACACGGGGAACACTGAAGCTTTCTTT
CASSEDTGNTEAFF
>TRBJ2-3|15|-|-|TRBV9
TGTGCCAGCAGCGCACCCCAGGGGTGGGCAGATACGCAGTATTTT
CASSAPQGWADTQYF
>TRBJ1-2|17|-|-|TRBV29-1
TGCAGCGTTGAAGATCTGGGTCGGACGGGAGGGCCCTATGGCTACACCTTC
CSVEDLGRTGGPYGYTF
>TRBJ2-7|14|TRBD2|-|TRBV7-2
TGTGCCAGCGGGGCTAGCGGGAGCTCCTACGAGCAGTACTTC
CASGASGSSYEQYF
>TRBJ2-7|14|-|few|TRBV11-1
TGTGCCAGCAGCCCAACTGGGTCCGCCTACGAGCAGTACTTC
CASSPTGSAYEQYF
>TRBJ1-2|13|-|-|TRBV28
TGTGCCAGCAGACCGACGGTCCTCTATGGCTACACCTTC
CASRPTVLYGYTF
>TRBJ2-2|14|-|few|TRBV6-1
TGTGCCAGCATCCCGTTTGTTTCGGCCGGGGAGCTGTTTTTT
CASIPFVSAGELFF
>TRBJ1-5|13|-|once|TRBV2
TGTGCCAGCAAGCGGGACAACAATCAGCCCCAGCATTTT
CASKRDNNQPQHF
>TRBJ2-5|14|-|-|TRBV13
TGTGCCAGCAGTAAGAAGGCAGGGGAAGAGACCCAGTACTTC
CASSKKAGEETQYF
>TRBJ1-4|14|-|-|TRBV10-3
TGTGCCATCAGTGGACAAACCGGGGTCGAAAAACTGTTTTTT
CAISGQTGVEKLFF
>TRBJ2-4|13|-|-|TRBV12-5
TGTGCTAGTGGTCCTCCAGAGGGGGGCATTCAGTACTTC
CASGPPEGGIQYF
>TRBJ2-1|13|TRBD1|once|TRBV7-3
TGTGCCAGCACCTTACAGGGGTCGAATGAGCAGTTCTTC
CASTLQGSNEQFF
>TRBJ2-5|13|TRBD1|once|TRBV2
TGTGCCAGCCGCAGGGGGCCCCAAGAGACCCAGTACTTC
CASRRGPQETQYF
>TRBJ1-2|12|-|-|TRBV6-5
TGTGCCAGCACCTCAACGGCCTATGGCTACACCTTC
CASTSTAYGYTF
>TRBJ1-1|13|-|medium-sized|TRBV29-1
TGCAGCGTTGTGAGCGCTCGGGGGACTGAAGCTTTCTTT
CSVVSARGTEAFF
>TRBJ2-7|14|TRBD1|-|TRBV11-3
TGTGCCAGCAGCCAACCGGGACAGGGCTACGAGCAGTACTTC
CASSQPGQGYEQYF
>TRBJ1-6|16|-|-|TRBV7-6
TGTGCCAGCAGCTTATCCCTCACGCCAATAGATTCACCCCTCCACTTT
CASSLSLTPIDSPLHF
>TRBJ2-7|14|-|-|TRBV5-1
TGCGCCAGCAGCTTGGTCTCTAGCGCCTACGAGCAGTACTTC
CASSLVSSAYEQYF
>TRBJ1-1|14|-|-|TRBV11-1
TGTGCCAGCAGCTTATTTTCAGTGAACACTGAAGCTTTCTTT
CASSLFSVNTEAFF
>TRBJ1-1|17|TRBD1|-|TRBV5-4
TGTGCCAGCAGCTGGGCAGGGGGAACGGTCATGAACACTGAAGCTTTCTTT
CASSWAGGTVMNTEAFF
>TRBJ2-3|12|TRBD1|-|TRBV29-1
TGCAGCCACGGGACAGACACAGATACGCAGTATTTT
CSHGTDTDTQYF
>TRBJ2-1|16|-|once|TRBV5-1
TGCGCCAGCAGCTTGGGGATAAGCGCCAGCTACAATGAGCAGTTCTTC
CASSLGISASYNEQFF
>TRBJ2-3|14|-|-|TRBV12-5
TGTGCTAGTGGTCTTGGTGGCGGCACAGATACGCAGTATTTT
CASGLGGGTDTQYF
>TRBJ1-5|15|TRBD1|few|TRBV15
TGTGCCACCAACAAGGACAGGCTGGCCCATCAGCCCCAGCATTTT
CATNKDRLAHQPQHF
>TRBJ1-2|14|TRBD1|-|TRBV6-5
TGTGCCAGCAGTGGGTGGACAGGGAACTATGGCTACACCTTC
CASSGWTGNYGYTF
>TRBJ1-2|14|TRBD1|-|TRBV7-2
TGTGCCAGCAGCTTTGACAGGGCTAACTATGGCTACACCTTC
CASSFDRANYGYTF
>TRBJ2-3|16|TRBD1|-|TRBV30
TGTGCCTGGGGGGAACAGGGGGCACTTGGCACAGATACGCAGTATTTT
CAWGEQGALGTDTQYF
>TRBJ2-2|15|TRBD1|-|TRBV29-1
TGCAGCGTGGTAAGGACAGGATCTAACACCGGGGAGCTGTTTTTT
CSVVRTGSNTGELFF
>TRBJ2-7|14|-|medium-sized|TRBV9
TGTGCCAGCAGCGTAGGACTGGAAGTCTACGAGCAGTACTTC
CASSVGLEVYEQYF
>TRBJ2-7|13|-|few|TRBV28
TGTGCCAGCAAAGGGGGAGGACTCTACGAGCAGTACTTC
CASKGGGLYEQYF
>TRBJ2-3|15|-|-|TRBV7-9
TGTGCCAGCAATGGGGCAGGGACTAGCACAGATACGCAGTATTTT
CASNGAGTSTDTQYF
>TRBJ2-2|20|TRBD2|-|TRBV28
TGTGCCAGCAGTTTACTTCTGCTGCTAGCGGGAGGGCAGGACACCGGGGAGCTGTTTTTT
CASSLLLLLAGGQDTGELFF
>TRBJ2-3|15|TRBD2|-|TRBV5-4
TGTGCCAGCAGCTCCCCGACTGGGCGGGGGGATACGCAGTATTTT
CASSSPTGRGDTQYF